A single sample gave rise to the 18 T cell receptor beta chains below, sequenced in a study of blood T cell repertoires in COVID-19. This table comes from immunoSEQ multiplex PCR, and its TCRdb copy is limited to in-frame clones, with some not included. The data show 350,000 to 400,000 clones, roughly nine tenths seen once. The specimen sequenced was peripheral blood. The source is a woman in her twenties or thirties with COVID-19, enrolled during active disease.

This clone was detected only a few times. The rearrangement uses TRBV5-1 and TRBJ2-1; D is perhaps TRBD2 (6 bases). V shed 2 bases and J shed 9 bases, with 18 bases lying between them. Germline CDR1 SGHRS, CDR2 YFSETQ. The CDR3 is made up of 15 amino acids. In DNA, the CDR3 is TGCGCCAGCAGCTTCTCTTTGAGGGGAGCGGGTGAGCAGTTCTTC. Translated: CASSFSLRGAGEQFF.

The chain recombines TRBV27 with TRBJ2-1; 14 nucleotides agree with TRBD2. The trim removed 5 bases at V and 7 bases at J, leaving 13 bases unmatched. The CDR3 extends over 18 amino acids. CDR1 and CDR2 (germline): MNHEY, SMNVEV (reference sequence). DNA for the CDR3: TGTGCCAGCAGTACCGCCTGGACTAGCGGGGGGCTCAGTAATGAGCAGTTCTTC. This sequence encodes CASSTAWTSGGLSNEQFF.

The sample holds a few counts of this clone. The genes are TRBV16 and TRBJ1-2; maybe TRBD1 (5 bases). Deletions cut 4 bases from V and 3 bases from J, with 15 bases between. Germline CDR1 KGHSY, CDR2 FQNENV. The CDR3 loop spans 15 amino acids. The chain's CDR3 is CASSLRAQVDYGYTF. Here the CDR3 DNA reads TGTGCCAGCAGCCTAAGGGCACAGGTCGACTATGGCTACACCTTC.

The J gene is TRBJ1-1, the V gene TRBV6-2 or TRBV6-3, with unresolved D. This CDR3 contains 17 residues. Trimming removed 5 bases at V and 0 bases at J, with 19 bases between. The germline V gene encodes CDR1 MNHEY and CDR2 SVGEGT. CDR3 in amino acids: CASSIARTGFMNTEAFF. DNA of the CDR3: TGTGCCAGCAGTATAGCTCGAACGGGTTTTATGAACACTGAAGCTTTCTTT.

About this clone itself: A read error may produce the germline difference seen at one junction end. This chain joins TRBV4-1 and TRBJ1-5; TRBD1 agrees at 11 bases. CDR1 and CDR2 (germline): MGHRA, YSYEKL. This CDR3 is built from 18 residues. CDR3 DNA: TGCGCCAGCAACCAATCCTGGACAGGGGGCAGAGCCGGTCAGCCCCAGCATTTT. The encoded protein is CASNQSWTGGRAGQPQHF.

The V call is TRBV30, the J call TRBJ2-3, with D possibly being TRBD2 (5 bases). CDR1 is GTSNPN and CDR2 is SVGIG in the germline V gene (reference sequence). CDR3 size: 14 residues. V lost 0 bases and J lost 0, with 7 bases in between. CDR3 protein: CAWSVRGSTDTQYF. The CDR3 DNA reads TGTGCCTGGAGTGTACGGGGAAGCACAGATACGCAGTATTTT.

This chain's CDR3 is CASSLTQPATWNNSPLHF. DNA of the CDR3: TGTGCCAGCAGTCTAACCCAACCCGCGACATGGAATAATTCACCCCTCCACTTT. The chain has TRBV5-4 and TRBJ1-6; D gene unclear. Trimming cost V 5 bases and J 5 bases, with 23 bases left between them. Germline assignment: CDR1 SGHNT and CDR2 YYREEE (reference sequence). The CDR3 length is 18 residues. The variable domain in full, completed from reference TRBV5-4 and TRBJ1-6, reads ETGVTQSPTHLIKTRGQQVTLRCSSQSGHNTVSWYQQALGQGPQFIFQYYREEENGRGNFPPRFSGLQFPNYSSELNVNALELDDSALYLCASSLTQPATWNNSPLHFGNGTRLTVT.

CDR3 nucleotides: TGTGCCAGCAGTGAATACAGAACTCAGTACTTC. As protein: CASSEYRTQYF. The chain is built from TRBV2 and TRBJ2-4; D remains ambiguous. The CDR3 is made up of 11 amino acids. With 2 bases removed from V and 12 bases from J, the gap between germline ends came to 8 bases. Germline V lookup: CDR1 SNHLY, CDR2 FYNNEI.

Here the CDR3 DNA reads TGCGCCAGCAGCCAGAGGGCCTGGAACACTGAAGCTTTCTTT. Translating it yields CASSQRAWNTEAFF. V usage is TRBV4-3 and J usage is TRBJ1-1; D not certain. Trimming took off 3 bases at V and 1 base at J, with 9 bases between the two ends. Germline V lookup: CDR1 LGHNA, CDR2 YSLEER. The CDR3 totals 14 residues.

The chain recombines TRBV30 with TRBJ2-3; D may be TRBD1 (6 bases). The CDR3 covers 13 residues. Germline V lookup: CDR1 GTSNPN, CDR2 SVGIG (reference sequence). V was shortened by 1 base and J by 1 base, with 6 bases between the two germline ends. The CDR3: CAWSAGGTDTQYF. The CDR3, as DNA: TGTGCCTGGAGTGCAGGGGGCACAGATACGCAGTATTTT.

In DNA, the CDR3 is TGCGCCAGCAGCTCAATACAGGGGGCAGGTGAGACCCAGTACTTC. It codes for CASSSIQGAGETQYF. The V call is TRBV5-1, the J call TRBJ2-5; 9 nucleotides align to TRBD1. This CDR3 comprises 15 residues. With 3 bases clipped from V and 5 bases from J, the junction kept 8 bases outside the gene matches. Germline lookup yields CDR1 SGHRS and CDR2 YFSETQ.

V and J are TRBV28 and TRBJ1-2, with D perhaps matching TRBD1 (5 bases). V was cut by 1 base and J by 0 bases, with 9 bases left in between. The germline V gene encodes CDR1 MDHEN and CDR2 SYDVKM. The CDR3 runs 15 residues. The CDR3 DNA reads TGTGCCAGCAGTTTATTACAGGCAACTAACTATGGCTACACCTTC. Translated, it gives CASSLLQATNYGYTF.

V gene TRBV5-6 combines with J gene TRBJ1-5; D uncertain. Trimming shortened V by 4 bases and J by 6 bases, and 8 bases separated the two germline ends. This CDR3 region has 12 residues. CDR1 and CDR2 (germline): SGHDT, YYEEEE. Here the CDR3 DNA reads TGTGCCAGCAGCAGCCTAACTCAGCCCCAGCATTTT. Residues: CASSSLTQPQHF.

This sequence joins TRBV6-1 and TRBJ1-2, with a weak D call TRBD1 (6 bases). This CDR3 has 15 amino acids. Germline CDR1 and CDR2: MNHNS and SASEGT. The germline V and J ends were trimmed by 0 bases and 2 bases, with 10 bases remaining between them. The CDR3 protein is CASSEAPGENYGYTF. The CDR3 region has the DNA TGTGCCAGCAGTGAAGCCCCAGGGGAGAACTATGGCTACACCTTC.

The chain links TRBV30 to TRBJ1-3; D not resolved. V lost 0 bases and J 10 bases, leaving 13 bases between the germline ends. The germline V gene encodes CDR1 GTSNPN and CDR2 SVGIG (reference sequence). The CDR3 totals 13 residues. The CDR3 coding sequence is TGTGCCTGGAGTGTATTAGCGAGTAATACCATATATTTT. Translating it yields CAWSVLASNTIYF.

The genes are TRBV12-3 or TRBV12-4 and TRBJ2-5; tentative D call: TRBD2 (7 bases). V was clipped by 10 bases and J by 4 bases, with 16 bases between them. The CDR3 totals 13 residues. Here the CDR3 DNA reads TGTGCCACCCGAGAGGGGGGGTCAGAGACCCAGTACTTC. Encoded protein: CATREGGSETQYF.

J is TRBJ2-7 and V is TRBV6-2 or TRBV6-3, with D uncertain. V was cut by 5 bases and J by 6 bases, with 8 bases left in between. From germline, CDR1 is MNHEY and CDR2 SVGEGT. There are 11 residues in the CDR3. Written as DNA, the CDR3 is TGTGCCAGCAGTCAAGCCCTCGAGCAGTACTTC. Translation: CASSQALEQYF.

V is TRBV2 and J is TRBJ1-2; D possibly corresponds to TRBD1 (6 bases). The germline V and J ends were trimmed by 3 bases and 14 bases, with 19 bases remaining between them. The CDR3 spans 13 residues. The germline gives CDR1 SNHLY, CDR2 FYNNEI. The CDR3: CASSEDSGILETF. The CDR3 region has the DNA TGTGCCAGCAGTGAGGACAGTGGTATACTAGAAACCTTC.